A single sample gave rise to the 18 T cell receptor beta chains below, sequenced in a study of vaccination effects on CD4 cells after COVID-19. Sequencing used immunoSEQ multiplex PCR; TCRdb keeps in-frame clones, though not all of them. The sample has 45,000 to 75,000 clones; about three quarters are singletons. The antigens of these receptors remain unknown. Following 10 days of culture, CD4+ T cells were isolated. Material: CD4+ T cells from PBMCs cultured without peptide, obtained before COVID-19 vaccination. The receptors stem from a human donor who received a COVID-19 vaccine.

J is TRBJ2-1 and V is TRBV3-1 (or the pseudogene TRBV3-2); the match to TRBD2 covers 13 bases. The junction had 4 bases not matched to a gene; V was cut back by 4 bases and J by 4 bases. Germline V gene lookup returns CDR1 LGHDT and CDR2 YNNKEL (reference sequence). The CDR3 has 16 residues. CDR3 protein: CASSRGLAGAYNEQFF. CDR3 in DNA: TGTGCCAGCAGCCGAGGACTAGCGGGGGCGTACAATGAGCAGTTCTTC.

This clone appeared once. The chain employs TRBV19 and TRBJ1-3; 9 nucleotides match TRBD1. CDR3 size: 16 residues. CDR1 is LNHDA and CDR2 is SQIVND in the germline V gene (reference sequence). V lost 9 bases, J lost 2 bases, and 11 bases stayed unmatched. This CDR3 reads CASRRDRVKTGNTIYF. The CDR3 nucleotides read TGTGCCAGCCGCCGGGACAGGGTGAAGACTGGAAACACCATATATTTT. The complete variable domain, with remaining parts taken from reference TRBV19 and TRBJ1-3, reads DGGITQSPKYLFRKEGQNVTLSCEQNLNHDAMYWYRQDPGQGLRLIYYSQIVNDFQKGDIAEGYSVSREKKESFPLTVTSAQKNPTAFYLCASRRDRVKTGNTIYFGEGSWLTVV.

The genes are TRBV5-1 and TRBJ1-6; D is ambiguous. Germline V gene data show CDR1 as SGHRS and CDR2 as YFSETQ. V lost 0 bases, J lost 4 bases, and 5 bases lay in between. This CDR3 region has 14 residues. The DNA of the CDR3 is TGCGCCAGCAGCTTGGACAGATATAATTCACCCCTCCACTTT. Translating gives CASSLDRYNSPLHF. The entire variable domain, with the rest obtained from reference TRBV5-1 and TRBJ1-6, is as follows: KAGVTQTPRYLIKTRGQQVTLSCSPISGHRSVSWYQQTPGQGLQFLFEYFSETQRNKGNFPGRFSGRQFSNSRSEMNVSTLELGDSALYLCASSLDRYNSPLHFGNGTRLTVT.

V usage is TRBV30 and J usage is TRBJ2-6; 8 positions match TRBD1. Germline trimming cut 1 base from V and 4 bases from J; bases unmatched to any gene: 9. This CDR3 is built from 17 residues. Germline V gene lookup returns CDR1 GTSNPN and CDR2 SVGIG (reference sequence). The chain's CDR3 is CAWSDRTGSSGANVLTF. DNA for the CDR3: TGTGCCTGGAGTGACAGGACAGGGTCCTCCGGGGCCAACGTCCTGACTTTC. Full variable domain (outside the CDR3, taken from reference TRBV30 and TRBJ2-6): SQTIHQWPATLVQPVGSPLSLECTVEGTSNPNLYWYRQAAGRGLQLLFYSVGIGQISSEVPQNLSASRPQDRQFILSSKKLLLSDSGFYLCAWSDRTGSSGANVLTFGAGSRLTVL.

Concerning this clone itself: The sample contains more than one DNA sequence encoding this CDR3. V usage is TRBV18 and J usage is TRBJ2-4; a weak D match, TRBD1 (5 bases). The CDR3 runs to 15 residues. Trimming removed 4 bases at V and 1 base at J, with 11 bases between. From germline, CDR1 is KGHSH and CDR2 LQKENI. The CDR3 here is CASSRQGLAKNIQYF. CDR3 nucleotides: TGTGCCAGCTCACGTCAGGGTTTGGCCAAAAACATTCAGTACTTC.

The genes are TRBV3-1 (or the pseudogene TRBV3-2) and TRBJ2-7; D unclear. V was cut by 4 bases and J by 3 bases, with 10 bases left in between. CDR1 and CDR2 from the germline V gene are LGHDT and YNNKEL (reference sequence). The CDR3 covers 13 residues. CDR3 in DNA: TGTGCCAGCAGCCCCTCATCCGGCTACGAGCAGTACGTC. Amino acids: CASSPSSGYEQYV.

The gene calls are TRBV28 and TRBJ1-6, with D hard to call. The germline gives CDR1 MDHEN, CDR2 SYDVKM. Deletions cut 2 bases from V and 4 bases from J, with 9 bases between. The CDR3 extends over 15 amino acids. Here the CDR3 reads CASSLSGRYNSPLHF. The CDR3, as DNA: TGTGCCAGCAGTTTAAGCGGACGATATAATTCACCCCTCCACTTT.

This clone was detected only a few times. V and J are TRBV5-1 and TRBJ2-1; TRBD1 or TRBD2 may be the D gene (8 bases each). CDR1 SGHRS and CDR2 YFSETQ come from the germline V gene. V shed 3 bases and J shed 0 bases, with 19 bases lying between them. CDR3 size: 18 residues. CDR3 nucleotides: TGCGCCAGCAGCTCCCAGGGGGCGCGGGGGGCCTCCTACAATGAGCAGTTCTTC. Translating gives CASSSQGARGASYNEQFF.

This clone turned up a few times. This chain uses TRBV6-1 with TRBJ1-6, with D perhaps matching TRBD1 (5 bases). Germline loops: CDR1 MNHNS, CDR2 SASEGT. Trimming took 3 bases from V and 10 from J, leaving 13 bases between them. This CDR3 spans 14 amino acids. The CDR3 DNA reads as TGTGCCAGCAGTGACGCAGGGAGGCGGTCACCCCTCCACTTT. This codes for CASSDAGRRSPLHF.

The genes are TRBV10-1 and TRBJ2-2; D unresolved. CDR1 and CDR2 (germline): WNHNN, SYGVQD (reference sequence). The CDR3 consists of 12 residues. Trimming pared 3 bases from V and 7 bases from J, leaving 6 bases between. As DNA, the CDR3 is TGCGCCAGCAGTGATTTTAACGGGGAGCTGTTTTTT. As protein: CASSDFNGELFF.

The gene calls are TRBV5-1 and TRBJ2-4; TRBD1 agrees at 9 bases. Germline CDR1 and CDR2: SGHRS and YFSETQ. Trimming removed 5 bases from V and 6 bases from J; junction bases left unmatched: 12. The CDR3 is 16 amino acids. The CDR3 DNA sequence: TGCGCCAGCAGATCCGCGTACAGGGGGCTGAGAAACATTCAGTACTTC. It yields the protein CASRSAYRGLRNIQYF.

In its sample, this clone was seen a few times. Other nucleotide sequences from this sample produce the same CDR3. This chain uses TRBV6-5 with TRBJ1-1, with D perhaps TRBD1 (5 bases). V was trimmed by 3 bases and J by 1 base, leaving 9 bases between them. This CDR3 spans 14 amino acids. Germline CDR1 MNHEY, CDR2 SVGAGI. CDR3 bases: TGTGCCAGCAGTTATGGGACGGGGAACACTGAAGCTTTCTTT. Amino acids: CASSYGTGNTEAFF.

The chain uses TRBV7-8 and TRBJ1-4, with a possible D match to TRBD1 (6 bases). This CDR3 comprises 14 residues. The V end lost 7 bases, the J end lost 3 bases, and 12 bases lay between the germline ends. Germline V lookup: CDR1 SGHVS, CDR2 FQNEAQ. CDR3 DNA sequence: TGTGCCAGCACCCCGGGGGCCTCTAATGAAAAACTGTTTTTT. It codes for CASTPGASNEKLFF. Combining the CDR3 with reference TRBV7-8 and TRBJ1-4 gives the whole variable domain GAGVSQSPRYKVAKRGQDVALRCDPISGHVSLFWYQQALGQGPEFLTYFQNEAQLDKSGLPSDRFFAERPEGSVSTLKIQRTQQEDSAVYLCASTPGASNEKLFFGSGTQLSVL.

The V and J genes are TRBV14 and TRBJ1-2; D remains ambiguous. V lost 4 bases to trimming and J lost 2 bases, with 11 bases between them. Germline assignment: CDR1 SGHDN and CDR2 FVKESK. There are 14 residues in the CDR3. CDR3 amino acids: CASSRTLPNYGYTF. The DNA for the CDR3 is TGTGCCAGCAGCCGAACCCTACCGAACTATGGCTACACCTTC. Full variable domain (rest looked up from reference TRBV14 and TRBJ1-2): EAGVTQFPSHSVIEKGQTVTLRCDPISGHDNLYWYRRVMGKEIKFLLHFVKESKQDESGMPNNRFLAERTGGTYSTLKVQPAELEDSGVYFCASSRTLPNYGYTFGSGTRLTVV.

The V call is TRBV2, the J call TRBJ1-4, with D hard to call. V lost 3 bases, J lost 0 bases, and 5 bases lay in between. CDR1 SNHLY and CDR2 FYNNEI come from the germline V gene. CDR3 size: 14 residues. The CDR3 bases are TGTGCCAGCAGTGATGTGTCAACTAATGAAAAACTGTTTTTT. As protein: CASSDVSTNEKLFF.

V gene TRBV4-1 combines with J gene TRBJ2-7, with D perhaps matching TRBD1 (5 bases). Trimming stripped 5 bases from V and 2 bases from J, with 13 bases between. Per germline, CDR1 MGHRA and CDR2 YSYEKL. This CDR3 has 14 residues. The CDR3 loop is CASSKGSSPYEQYV. The CDR3 coding sequence is TGCGCCAGCAGCAAGGGGTCCAGCCCCTACGAGCAGTACGTC.

With respect to this clone: The same CDR3 arises from other DNA sequences in this sample as well. This chain links TRBV7-3 with TRBJ2-2; 7 nucleotides match TRBD2. CDR1 and CDR2 (germline): SGHTA, FQGTGA. The J segment lost 1 base and the V segment lost 5 bases, leaving 1 base of the junction unmatched. The CDR3 totals 14 residues. The DNA for the CDR3 is TGTGCCAGCAGCCGCGGGGGGAACACCGGGGAGCTGTTTTTT. As protein: CASSRGGNTGELFF. The full variable domain, rest sourced from reference TRBV7-3 and TRBJ2-2, is GAGVSQTPSNKVTEKGKYVELRCDPISGHTALYWYRQSLGQGPEFLIYFQGTGAADDSGLPNDRFFAVRPEGSVSTLKIQRTERGDSAVYLCASSRGGNTGELFFGEGSRLTVL.

V and J are TRBV7-2 and TRBJ2-3; 9 nucleotides match TRBD2. The CDR3 contains 15 residues. Germline V gives CDR1 SGHTA, CDR2 FQGNSA. The trim removed 5 bases at V and 7 bases at J, leaving 10 bases unmatched. CDR3: CASSPPSGAGNTQYF. CDR3 bases: TGTGCCAGCAGCCCCCCTAGCGGGGCCGGAAATACGCAGTATTTT.